Below, one T cell receptor beta chain is given with its context. Its antigen remains unknown. Germline V CDR1 and CDR2: SGDLS, YYNGEE. V was shortened by 3 bases and J by 0 bases, with 8 bases between the two germline ends. CDR3 size: 14 residues. This sample's time point: newly diagnosed, previously untreated cHL patient sample. PBMCs from untreated, newly diagnosed classical Hodgkin lymphoma were comparison samples. The assay was immunoSEQ multiplex PCR, and TCRdb's table has in-frame clones only and misses some. The repertoire holds about 46,000 clones, approximately 90% seen once, with about 5.3% in the top ten. The sample belongs to a study of PD-1 blockade in classical Hodgkin lymphoma. General observations from the study: When set against healthy donors, newly diagnosed patients were reported to show lower baseline TCR diversity.

This receptor was taken from a human donor with classical Hodgkin lymphoma. The J gene is TRBJ2-3, the V gene TRBV9; D is ambiguous. Sequencing was done on a sample of peripheral blood mononuclear cells (PBMCs). CDR3 bases: TGTGCCAGCAGCGCCACGACTAGCACAGATACGCAGTATTTT. It encodes CASSATTSTDTQYF.